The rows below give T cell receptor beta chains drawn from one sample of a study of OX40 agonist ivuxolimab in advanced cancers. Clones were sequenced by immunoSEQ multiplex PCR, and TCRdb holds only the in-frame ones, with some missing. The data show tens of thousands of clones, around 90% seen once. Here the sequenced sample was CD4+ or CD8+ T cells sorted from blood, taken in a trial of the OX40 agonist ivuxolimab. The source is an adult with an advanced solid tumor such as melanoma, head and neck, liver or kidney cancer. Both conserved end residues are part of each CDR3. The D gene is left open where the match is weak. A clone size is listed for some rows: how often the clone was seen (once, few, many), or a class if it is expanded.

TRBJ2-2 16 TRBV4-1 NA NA CASSLRQTLNTGELFF TGCGCCAGCAGCCTGAGACAGACTCTGAACACCGGGGAGCTGTTTTTT
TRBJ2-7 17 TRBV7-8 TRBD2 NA CASSLALQAGGPYEQYF TGTGCCAGCAGCTTAGCCCTACAAGCGGGAGGACCTTACGAGCAGTACTTC
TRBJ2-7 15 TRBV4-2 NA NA CASSRSGTSRDEQYF TGTGCCAGCAGTCGATCAGGGACTTCGCGAGACGAGCAGTACTTC
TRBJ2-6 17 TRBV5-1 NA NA CASSWDGPYGGANVLTF TGCGCCAGCAGCTGGGACGGGCCCTACGGTGGGGCCAACGTCCTGACTTTC
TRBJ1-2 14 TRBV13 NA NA CASSLRGVGDGYTF TGTGCCAGCAGCTTAAGGGGGGTAGGAGATGGCTACACCTTC
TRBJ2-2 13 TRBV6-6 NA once CASSYSNLGELFF TGTGCCAGCAGTTACTCGAATCTTGGGGAGCTGTTTTTT
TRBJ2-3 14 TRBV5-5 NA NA CASTVLPNFDTQYF TGTGCCAGCACCGTTCTCCCCAATTTTGATACGCAGTATTTT
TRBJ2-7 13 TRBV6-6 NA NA CASSYSDSNEQYF TGTGCCAGCAGTTACTCGGACAGTAACGAGCAGTACTTC
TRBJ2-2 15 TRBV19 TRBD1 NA CASRPPTGLIGELFF TGTGCCAGCCGCCCCCCGACAGGGTTAATTGGGGAGCTGTTTTTT
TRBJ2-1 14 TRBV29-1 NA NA CSVEGAGSGNEQFF TGCAGCGTTGAAGGCGCGGGATCGGGCAATGAGCAGTTCTTC
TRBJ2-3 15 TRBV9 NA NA CASSVVAFSPDTQYF TGTGCCAGCAGCGTAGTAGCCTTCAGCCCAGATACGCAGTATTTT
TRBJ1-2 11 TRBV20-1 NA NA CSAREFYGYTF TGCAGTGCTAGGGAGTTCTATGGCTACACCTTC
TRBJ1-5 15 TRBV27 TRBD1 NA CASSSRGDSNQPQHF TGTGCCAGCAGTTCCAGGGGGGATAGCAATCAGCCCCAGCATTTT
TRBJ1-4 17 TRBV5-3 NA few CARSLGRERVPNEKLFF TGTGCCAGAAGCTTGGGCAGGGAAAGGGTTCCTAATGAAAAACTGTTTTTT
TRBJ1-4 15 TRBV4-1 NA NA CASSQVATSGEKLFF TGCGCCAGCAGCCAAGTGGCCACGTCCGGGGAAAAACTGTTTTTT
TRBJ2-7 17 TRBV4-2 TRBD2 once CASSQLVGTSGSYEQYF TGTGCCAGCAGCCAATTGGTCGGGACTAGCGGCTCCTACGAGCAGTACTTC
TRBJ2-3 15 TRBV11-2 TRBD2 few CASSLVTSATDTQYF TGTGCCAGCAGCTTAGTCACTAGCGCCACAGATACGCAGTATTTT
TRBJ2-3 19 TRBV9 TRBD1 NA CASSVVPWFATGMGDTQYF TGTGCCAGCAGCGTAGTCCCTTGGTTTGCGACAGGGATGGGAGATACGCAGTATTTT
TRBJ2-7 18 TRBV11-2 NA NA CASSSIPTGGYGSYEQYF TGTGCCAGCAGCTCTATACCCACTGGGGGTTACGGCTCCTACGAGCAGTACTTC
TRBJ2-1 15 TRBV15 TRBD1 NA CATSGPGQGYNEQFF TGTGCCACCAGCGGACCGGGACAGGGCTATAATGAGCAGTTCTTC
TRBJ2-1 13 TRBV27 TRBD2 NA CASSLGGEGEQFF TGTGCCAGCAGTCTAGGCGGGGAGGGTGAGCAGTTCTTC
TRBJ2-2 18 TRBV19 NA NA CASSIAILPGENTGELFF TGTGCCAGTAGTATAGCCATCCTCCCGGGGGAAAACACCGGGGAGCTGTTTTTT
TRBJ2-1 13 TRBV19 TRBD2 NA CARCGRSYNEQFF TGTGCCCGATGCGGGAGGTCCTACAATGAGCAGTTCTTC
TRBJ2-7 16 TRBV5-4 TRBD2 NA CASSLRLGLAVYEQYF TGTGCCAGCAGTCTCCGCCTGGGACTAGCTGTGTACGAGCAGTACTTC
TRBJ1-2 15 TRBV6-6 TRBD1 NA CASSYSSGTGDGYTF TGTGCCAGCAGTTACTCCTCCGGGACAGGGGATGGCTACACCTTC
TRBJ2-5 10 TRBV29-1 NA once CSVTGETQYF TGCAGCGTTACAGGGGAGACCCAGTACTTC
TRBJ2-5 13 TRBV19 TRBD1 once CASKRQGGETQYF TGTGCCAGTAAGAGACAGGGTGGCGAGACCCAGTACTTC
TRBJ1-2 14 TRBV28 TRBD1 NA CASMEGANPYGYTF TGTGCCAGCATGGAGGGGGCAAATCCCTATGGCTACACCTTC
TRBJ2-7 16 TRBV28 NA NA CASSYTQGAPTYEQYF TGTGCCAGCAGTTACACACAGGGAGCCCCAACCTACGAGCAGTACTTC
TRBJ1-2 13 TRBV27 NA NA CASSFNPTYGYTF TGTGCCAGCAGTTTTAACCCCACCTATGGCTACACCTTC
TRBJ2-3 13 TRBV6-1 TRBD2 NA CASMAGVTDTQYF TGTGCCAGCATGGCGGGAGTCACAGATACGCAGTATTTT
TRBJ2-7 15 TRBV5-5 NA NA CASSLPPQIAYEQYF TGTGCCAGCAGCTTACCCCCACAGATTGCCTACGAGCAGTACTTC
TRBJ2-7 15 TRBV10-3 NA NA CAISEDGTAAYEQYF TGTGCCATCAGTGAAGATGGGACTGCAGCCTACGAGCAGTACTTC
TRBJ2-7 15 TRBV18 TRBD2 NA CASSPVAGDGYEQYF TGTGCCAGCTCACCAGTAGCGGGAGATGGGTACGAGCAGTACTTC
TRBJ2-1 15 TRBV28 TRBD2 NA CASSLYGRAYNEQFF TGTGCCAGCAGTTTATACGGGAGGGCCTACAATGAGCAGTTCTTC
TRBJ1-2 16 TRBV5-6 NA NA CASSLVPRDYGYGYTF TGTGCCAGCAGCTTGGTTCCAAGGGATTACGGCTATGGCTACACCTTC
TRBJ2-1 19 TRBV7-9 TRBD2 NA CASSLVFGFSGSPYNEQFF TGTGCCAGCAGCTTAGTATTCGGGTTTAGCGGGTCCCCCTACAATGAGCAGTTCTTC